This record looks at one TCR beta chain sequence and its context. This clonotype was seen repeatedly, ten times or more. Its recognized antigen is unknown. No base-level quality is on record; no much larger clone is a single base apart. The TCR beta CDR3 regions were amplified from the RNA transcripts. The TCR CDR3 was subjected to a first round of RT-PCR using the HTBI primer set and the Qiagen OneStep RT-PCR kit. The libraries were constructed in a second round of multiplex PCR and then size-selected and purified. Libraries were sequenced paired-end with 100 bp reads on an Illumina HiSeq2000. Turning to the authors' computational methods: SOAPnuke was used to process the raw data, removing reads that contained adapters or uncalled bases, had a mean Phred below 15, or lacked an exact match to the constant primer or identifier. High-quality paired reads were merged using COPE v1.2.5, and each unique nucleotide sequence was defined as a clonotype. MiTCR v1.1 was used to align clonotypes to the IMGT TRBV, TRBD and TRBJ reference segments. The analysis was restricted to V-J combinations with a frequency above 0.0001, which together covered 99.2% of the repertoires. A TCS score was defined as the ratio of F50 (clonal expansion) to E x V (chaos), with BLOSUM62-based TCRdist applied between CDR3 peptides within each V-J. Welch's t-statistics and random forest reduced around 510 V-J features to 10 to 15, which were used in a naive Bayes classifier (R e1071). Using fastp at Q25 and MiXCR, TCRdb reprocessed the public reads and kept productive beta chains. Rows are unified per CDR3 protein, each entry keeping the most common DNA and genes. TCRdb assigned the V and J calls; the authors' analysis was not used. The sample data list approximately 640,000 distinct CDR3 sequences, and roughly 17% of these were observed just once. The ten largest clones add up to 3.8% of the sample.

Stable Graves' hyperthyroidism was defined as no progression to ophthalmopathy during 18 months of follow-up. Hyperthyroidism patients were newly diagnosed, had a disease duration of under 2 months, and were aged 18 to 65 years. Patients with uncontrolled infections, other autoimmune diseases, pregnancy or lactation were excluded. Diagnoses were based on clinical symptoms, serum thyroxine and TRAb, thyroid ultrasound and orbital computed tomography. Ficoll-Paque density gradient centrifugation was used to isolate PBMCs from 9.5 to 10 ml of fresh peripheral blood. Total RNA was extracted using Trizol reagent, and RNA quality was assessed on an Agilent 2100 Bioanalyzer. The sample is drawn from a study of T cells in Graves' hyperthyroidism and ophthalmopathy (dated by TCRdb to about 2019). In terms of the full investigation: Peripheral blood was sampled at the time of initial diagnosis, prior to any treatment. To identify TCR V-J signatures that set the groups apart, the researchers used a discovery cohort of 95 to 100 patients, made up of 40 to 45 with Graves' ophthalmopathy and about 59 with stable Graves' hyperthyroidism. Whether ophthalmopathy could be predicted prospectively was tested in an independent validation cohort made up of 18 to 20 hyperthyroidism patients plus 17 patients who later progressed to ophthalmopathy. For training and testing, the 100 patients in the discovery cohort were randomly divided in a 7:3 ratio. In addition, the study compared T-cell repertoires in thyroid tissue and in blood from about 6 Graves' hyperthyroidism patients. Following sampling, methimazole starting at 30 mg daily was given to hyperthyroidism patients, and high-dose intravenous methylprednisolone was given to ophthalmopathy patients. The paper describes TCR Vbeta CDR3 sequencing of roughly 130 peripheral blood samples, made up of under 50 ophthalmopathy patients, over 70 hyperthyroidism patients and roughly 17 progressor patients.

Paper-wide results and their limitations: In cross-validation, a model built on a 13 V-J signature told ophthalmopathy apart from stable hyperthyroidism with 85% to 90% sensitivity and around 83% specificity, and in testing the same model reached 80%/75%. Most expanded thyroid clonotypes (frequency above 0.001) were also found in blood, which suggests that blood repertoires may mirror thyroid immune responses. In validation, progression to ophthalmopathy was predicted by the model with nearly 71% sensitivity and roughly 76% specificity, a median of about 6.4 months before onset. Sample size was not statistically predetermined, and blinding of investigators to group allocation was not performed.

The CDR3 contains 15 residues, cysteine and phenylalanine counted. Only the CDR3 part of the read is kept: 45 bases, read in frame from the first base. The V end loses 5 bases and the J end loses 4 bases, and a stretch of 12 bases separates them. The sequence was collected from a woman between 25 and 40 years old with Graves' hyperthyroidism. The source material was blood. The V and J genes are TRBV12-3 or TRBV12-4 and TRBJ2-6; no D segment can be confidently identified. The CDR3 region: CASSRDPSGANVLTF. The DNA reads as follows: TGTGCCAGCAGTCGCGATCCCTCCGGGGCCAACGTCCTGACTTTC.